These T cell receptor beta chains were read from a single sample in a study of CD8 T cells in Susac syndrome. TCRdb re-derived calls from the immunoSEQ multiplex PCR reads in MiXCR, one entry per CDR3 protein. The sample has about 47,000 distinct CDR3 sequences; about 91% are singletons. Sequencing was carried out using CD8+ T cells from PBMCs. The receptors come from a human donor in good health. Each CDR3 is given with its conserved first and last residue. D genes are given only for firm matches. Clone size appears in some rows only: once, few, many, or a class for an expanded clone.

TRBJ2-1	.	.	TRBV29-1	CSARISYNEQFF	TGCAGCGCCCGAATATCCTACAATGAGCAGTTCTTC
TRBJ2-7	.	.	TRBV7-9	CASSLATAYEQYF	TGTGCCAGCAGCTTAGCTACAGCGTACGAGCAGTACTTC
TRBJ1-2	.	.	TRBV5-1	CASSFGGSGYTF	TGCGCCAGCAGCTTTGGGGGGAGCGGCTACACCTTC
TRBJ2-2	.	.	TRBV2	CASSGLRELFF	TGTGCCAGCAGCGGTTTGAGGGAGCTGTTTTTT
TRBJ2-7	.	once	TRBV11-2	CASSYGDHSYEQYF	TGTGCCAGCAGCTACGGGGACCACTCCTACGAGCAGTACTTC
TRBJ2-7	TRBD1	.	TRBV11-2	CASSLGGQNYEQYF	TGTGCCAGCAGCTTAGGGGGACAGAATTACGAGCAGTACTTC
TRBJ2-7	TRBD1	few	TRBV3-1	CASSQEISYSDGNRGPTFYEQYF	TGTGCCAGCAGCCAAGAAATCTCTTACTCGGATGGGAATAGGGGGCCAACCTTCTACGAGCAGTACTTC
TRBJ2-1	.	few	TRBV4-1	CASSQAGWNEQFF	TGCGCCAGCAGCCAGGCGGGATGGAATGAGCAGTTCTTC
TRBJ1-1	.	.	TRBV29-1	CSVEDLGAGTEAFF	TGCAGCGTTGAAGATCTAGGGGCAGGGACTGAAGCTTTCTTT
TRBJ2-6	TRBD1	.	TRBV27	CASRTGDGANVLTF	TGTGCCAGCAGGACAGGGGACGGGGCCAACGTCCTGACTTTC
TRBJ2-6	.	.	TRBV4-2	CASSQDRQGTGANVLTF	TGTGCCAGCAGCCAAGATAGGCAGGGTACCGGGGCCAACGTCCTGACTTTC
TRBJ2-1	.	.	TRBV6-2/TRBV6-3	CASSYQGGEQFF	TGTGCCAGCAGTTACCAGGGGGGTGAGCAGTTCTTC
TRBJ1-5	TRBD1	.	TRBV5-1	CASSPTGGLPNQPQHF	TGCGCCAGCAGTCCGACAGGGGGCCTTCCGAATCAGCCCCAGCATTTT
TRBJ1-1	.	.	TRBV7-9	CASSLLGQGMNTEAFF	TGTGCCAGCAGCTTATTAGGCCAGGGGATGAACACTGAAGCTTTCTTT
TRBJ2-7	TRBD2	.	TRBV4-2	CASSQVLAAYEDSYEQYF	TGTGCCAGCAGCCAAGTCCTAGCGGCATATGAAGACTCCTACGAGCAGTACTTC
TRBJ2-7	.	once	TRBV7-9	CASSLEGQRYEQYF	TGTGCCAGCAGCTTAGAAGGACAGAGGTACGAGCAGTACTTC
TRBJ2-7	.	.	TRBV4-3	CASSQGRGFDEQYF	TGCGCCAGCAGCCAAGGAAGGGGGTTTGACGAGCAGTACTTC
TRBJ2-3	.	once	TRBV7-9	CASSPPERLTDTQYF	TGTGCCAGCAGCCCTCCGGAGCGGCTCACAGATACGCAGTATTTT
TRBJ2-1	.	.	TRBV29-1	CSVVLLASYNEQFF	TGCAGCGTTGTTCTGCTAGCGTCCTACAATGAGCAGTTCTTC
TRBJ1-5	.	.	TRBV6-5	CASSPGGYSNQPQHF	TGTGCCAGCAGTCCGGGGGGTTATAGCAATCAGCCCCAGCATTTT
TRBJ1-5	.	.	TRBV10-2	CASSDSLRDQPQHF	TGCGCCAGCAGTGATTCACTCAGGGATCAGCCCCAGCATTTT
TRBJ2-3	.	.	TRBV4-1	CASSQVPPGTDTQYF	TGCGCCAGCAGCCAAGTCCCCCCCGGCACAGATACGCAGTATTTT
TRBJ2-2	.	.	TRBV4-1	CASSQEVVGLVTGELFF	TGCGCCAGCAGCCAAGAGGTCGTGGGACTGGTAACCGGGGAGCTGTTTTTT
TRBJ2-3	TRBD2	.	TRBV19	CASRITSVGTDTQYF	TGTGCCAGTAGGATTACTAGCGTCGGTACAGATACGCAGTATTTT
TRBJ1-5	TRBD1	.	TRBV27	CASSLGQANQPQHF	TGTGCCAGCTCCCTGGGACAGGCCAATCAGCCCCAGCATTTT
TRBJ2-7	.	.	TRBV12-5	CASGPSYEQYF	TGTGCTAGTGGTCCCTCCTACGAGCAGTACTTC
TRBJ2-7	.	.	TRBV29-1	CSVRWTLRPYEQYF	TGCAGCGTTCGATGGACGCTCCGGCCCTACGAGCAGTACTTC
TRBJ2-3	TRBD2	.	TRBV7-9	CASSSRLAGGPDTQYF	TGTGCCAGCAGCTCGCGACTAGCGGGAGGGCCAGATACGCAGTATTTT
TRBJ2-2	TRBD1	.	TRBV15	CATSRGQGDTGELFF	TGTGCCACCAGCAGAGGACAGGGGGACACCGGGGAGCTGTTTTTT
TRBJ2-5	TRBD1	.	TRBV28	CASSVLQTDRGLRETQYF	TGTGCCAGCAGTGTCCTCCAGACCGACAGGGGGCTTAGGGAGACCCAGTACTTC
TRBJ2-7	.	few	TRBV11-3	CASSLRGDYEQYF	TGTGCCAGCAGCTTACGGGGAGACTACGAGCAGTACTTC
TRBJ2-7	.	.	TRBV7-2	CASSWLQGDEQYF	TGTGCCAGCAGCTGGCTACAGGGTGACGAGCAGTACTTC
TRBJ2-1	.	.	TRBV7-2	CASSWLGQGGFDEQFF	TGTGCCAGCAGCTGGCTAGGACAGGGAGGGTTTGATGAGCAGTTCTTC